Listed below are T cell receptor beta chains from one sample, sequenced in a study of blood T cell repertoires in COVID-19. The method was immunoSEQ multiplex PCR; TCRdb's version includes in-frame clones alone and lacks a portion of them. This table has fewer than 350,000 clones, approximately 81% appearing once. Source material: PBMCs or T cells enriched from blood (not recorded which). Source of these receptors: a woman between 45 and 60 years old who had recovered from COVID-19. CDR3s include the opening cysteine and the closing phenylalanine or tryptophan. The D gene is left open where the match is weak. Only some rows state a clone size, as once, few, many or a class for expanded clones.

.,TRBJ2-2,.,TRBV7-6,CASSFSLRTGELFF,TGTGCCAGCAGCTTTTCCCTGAGAACCGGGGAGCTGTTTTTT
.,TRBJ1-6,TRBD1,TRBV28,CASSFLSGTGGSPLHF,TGTGCCAGCAGTTTCCTATCCGGGACAGGGGGTTCACCCCTCCACTTT
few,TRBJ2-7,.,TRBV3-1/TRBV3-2,CASSQKGLGGYEQYF,TGTGCCAGCAGCCAAAAAGGCCTTGGGGGGTACGAGCAGTACTTC
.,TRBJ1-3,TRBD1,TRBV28,CATQTGIPSGNTIYF,TGTGCCACCCAGACAGGGATTCCCTCTGGAAACACCATATATTTT
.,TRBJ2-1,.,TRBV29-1,CSVEVGGWANEQFF,TGCAGCGTTGAGGTGGGGGGATGGGCAAATGAGCAGTTCTTC
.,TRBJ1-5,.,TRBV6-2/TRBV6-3,CASSSGGWDQPQHF,TGTGCCAGCAGTTCGGGGGGCTGGGATCAGCCCCAGCATTTT
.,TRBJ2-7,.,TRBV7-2,CASSLHASPYEQYF,TGTGCCAGCAGCCTCCACGCCAGTCCCTACGAGCAGTACTTC
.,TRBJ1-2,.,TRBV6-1,CASSEAQGTSYGYTF,TGTGCCAGCAGTGAAGCGCAGGGTACCAGCTATGGCTACACCTTC
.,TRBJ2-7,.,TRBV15,CATSTTGEQYF,TGTGCCACCAGTACGACAGGCGAGCAGTACTTC
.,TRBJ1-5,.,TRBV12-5,CASAPSGGDQPQHF,TGTGCTAGTGCTCCTTCCGGAGGGGATCAGCCCCAGCATTTT
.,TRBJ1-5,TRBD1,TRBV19,CASRGTAYSGNQPQHF,TGTGCCAGTAGGGGGACAGCCTATAGCGGAAATCAGCCCCAGCATTTT
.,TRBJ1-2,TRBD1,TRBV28,CASSLIGTGNSRYGYTF,TGTGCCAGCAGTTTAATTGGGACAGGGAATTCTCGCTATGGCTACACCTTC
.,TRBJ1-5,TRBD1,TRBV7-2,CASSLEGASSNQPQHF,TGTGCCAGCAGCTTAGAGGGGGCGTCCAGCAATCAGCCCCAGCATTTT
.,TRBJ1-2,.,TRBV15,CATSRDKIAGYGYTF,TGTGCCACCAGCAGAGATAAGATAGCGGGTTATGGCTACACCTTC
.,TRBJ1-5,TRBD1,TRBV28,CASSPARGNNQPQHF,TGTGCCAGCAGCCCTGCCAGGGGGAACAATCAGCCCCAGCATTTT
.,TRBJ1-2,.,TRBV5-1,CASSLDSQSGYTF,TGCGCCAGCAGCTTGGATAGCCAGTCGGGCTACACCTTC
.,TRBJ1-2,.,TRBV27,CASSSGGSFYGYTF,TGTGCCAGCAGTTCAGGTGGCAGCTTCTATGGCTACACCTTC
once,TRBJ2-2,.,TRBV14,CASSRAGNTGELFF,TGTGCCAGCAGCCGAGCGGGGAACACCGGGGAGCTGTTTTTT
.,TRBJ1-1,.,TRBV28,CASSSYRRNTEAFF,TGTGCCAGCAGTTCTTACAGGAGGAACACTGAAGCTTTCTTT
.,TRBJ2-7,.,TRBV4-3,CASSQVSESSYEQYF,TGCGCCAGCAGCCAAGTATCGGAGAGCTCCTACGAGCAGTACTTC
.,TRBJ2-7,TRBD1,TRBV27,CASIPNSGQGGYYEQYF,TGTGCCAGCATCCCAAACTCAGGACAGGGGGGCTACTACGAGCAGTACTTC
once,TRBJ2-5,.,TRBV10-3,CAIRKDYLYQETQYF,TGTGCCATCAGAAAGGACTACTTGTACCAAGAGACCCAGTACTTC
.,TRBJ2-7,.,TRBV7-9,CASSQDSEQYF,TGTGCCAGCAGCCAGGACAGCGAGCAGTACTTC
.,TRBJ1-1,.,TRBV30,CAWSASTVLNTEAFF,TGTGCCTGGAGTGCTTCGACAGTTTTGAACACTGAAGCTTTCTTT
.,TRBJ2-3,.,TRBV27,CASSLSRDTQYF,TGTGCCAGCAGTTTATCCAGAGATACGCAGTATTTT
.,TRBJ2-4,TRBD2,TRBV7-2,CASSLASGGAKNIQYF,TGTGCCAGCAGCTTAGCGAGCGGGGGAGCCAAAAACATTCAGTACTTC
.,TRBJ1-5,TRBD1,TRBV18,CASSRTGGDQPQHF,TGTGCCAGCTCCCGGACAGGGGGAGATCAGCCCCAGCATTTT
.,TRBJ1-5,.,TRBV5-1,CASSLVPGNNQPQHF,TGCGCCAGCAGCTTGGTTCCGGGAAACAATCAGCCCCAGCATTTT
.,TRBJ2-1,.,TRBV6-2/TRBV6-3,CASSSRDNEQFF,TGTGCCAGCAGTTCCCGGGACAATGAGCAGTTCTTC
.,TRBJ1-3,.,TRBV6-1,CASSAQVYDRSGNTIYF,TGTGCCAGCAGTGCTCAGGTCTACGACAGATCTGGAAACACCATATATTTT
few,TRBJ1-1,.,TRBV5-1,CASSFAGNTEAFF,TGCGCCAGCAGCTTCGCAGGGAACACTGAAGCTTTCTTT
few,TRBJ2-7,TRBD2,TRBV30,CAWSMGLAAYEQYF,TGTGCCTGGAGCATGGGACTAGCGGCCTACGAGCAGTACTTC